These 11 T cell receptor beta chains were sequenced from one sample in a study of blood T cells in healthy people across ages. Together with a sample-barcoded 5' primer, a J-beta primer mix was included in a second PCR lasting roughly 6 to 12 cycles. TCRdb fed the 5' RACE reads into MiXCR, producing one record per CDR3 protein. The sample includes about 770,000 distinct CDR3 sequences, 40% to 50% of them seen just once. Material: blood. These receptor sequences come from a man between 60 and 75 years old in good health.

With regard to this clonotype: A clone one base away is much larger, so this may be a read error. The CDR3 nucleotides are TGTGCCAGCAGCTTAGGTATCGGGAAAGAGACCCAGTTCTTC. Residues: CASSLGIGKETQFF. This chain uses TRBV11-2 with TRBJ2-5, with a tentative D call TRBD2 (5 bases). The J call may be faulty, since TRBJ2-1 better matches the DNA end. Germline V gene sequence: CDR1 SGHAT, CDR2 FQNNGV. The CDR3 extends over 14 amino acids.

The chain is built from TRBV20-1 and TRBJ2-1, with 8 bases that match TRBD2. CDR3 length: 13 amino acids. The germline V gene has CDR1 DFQATT and CDR2 SNEGSKA (reference sequence). CDR3 coding DNA: TGCAGCGTAAGCGGGGGCCTTAGAAATGAGCAGTTCTTC. It codes for CSVSGGLRNEQFF.

This sequence joins TRBV3-1 and TRBJ2-1; 12 bases align to TRBD2. This CDR3 comprises 14 residues. Trimming cost V 4 bases and J 9 bases; bases outside gene matches: 4. CDR1 LGHDT and CDR2 YNNKEL come from the germline V gene (reference sequence). CDR3 region: CASSLRLAGAEQFF. DNA of the CDR3: TGTGCCAGCAGCCTCAGACTAGCGGGAGCTGAGCAGTTCTTC.

V usage is TRBV29-1 and J usage is TRBJ1-2; possibly TRBD1 for D (5 bases). The CDR3 contains 10 residues. The V end lost 7 bases, the J end lost 8 bases, and 11 bases lay between the germline ends. The germline gives CDR1 SQVTM, CDR2 ANQGSEA. For the CDR3, the DNA is TGCAGCGCCGCAGGGACGGGCTACACCTTC. It translates to CSAAGTGYTF. The whole variable domain, remainder taken from reference TRBV29-1 and TRBJ1-2, is SAVISQKPSRDICQRGTSLTIQCQVDSQVTMMFWYRQQPGQSLTLIATANQGSEATYESGFVIDKFPISRPNLTFSTLTVSNMSPEDSSIYLCSAAGTGYTFGSGTRLTVV.

The J gene is TRBJ2-3, the V gene TRBV6-2 or TRBV6-3; 10 bases agree with TRBD1. The CDR3 runs 15 residues. Germline lookup yields CDR1 MNHEY and CDR2 SVGEGT. V dropped 6 bases and J dropped 7; count of bases not matched to a gene: 10. The CDR3: CASSYGTGATNTQYF. CDR3 DNA sequence: TGTGCCAGCAGCTACGGGACAGGGGCTACGAATACGCAGTATTTT.

The CDR3 here is CASSVAAGVSDTQYF. For the CDR3, the DNA is TGTGCCAGCAGCGTAGCGGCGGGGGTATCAGATACGCAGTATTTT. The chain employs TRBV9 and TRBJ2-3; 7 bases line up with TRBD2. The CDR3 loop spans 15 amino acids. J lost 4 bases, V lost 0 bases, and 5 bases had no gene match. Germline values: CDR1 SGDLS, CDR2 YYNGEE. The entire variable domain, with the rest obtained from reference TRBV9 and TRBJ2-3, is as follows: DSGVTQTPKHLITATGQRVTLRCSPRSGDLSVYWYQQSLDQGLQFLIQYYNGEERAKGNILERFSAQQFPDLHSELNLSSLELGDSALYFCASSVAAGVSDTQYFGPGTRLTVL.

This clonotype was seen only a few times. A read error may account for a junction end that differs from germline. This chain connects TRBV7-2 to TRBJ2-7; 11 positions agree with TRBD2. Germline V gives CDR1 SGHTA, CDR2 FQGNSA. This CDR3 is built from 15 residues. The CDR3 is CASSVAGGPTYEQYF. CDR3 DNA sequence: TGTGCCAGCAGCGTAGCGGGGGGGCCCACCTACGAGCAGTACTTC.

The sample holds one count of this clonotype. The chain joins TRBV5-1 to TRBJ2-3; no clear D gene. CDR3 length: 14 amino acids. V gave up 1 base and J gave up 11 bases, with 17 bases separating them. Germline CDR1 and CDR2: SGHRS and YFSETQ. CDR3: CASSLYDHGGGQYF. CDR3 bases: TGCGCCAGCAGCTTGTATGACCACGGCGGCGGGCAGTATTTT.

This clonotype showed up just a few times. V and J are TRBV24-1 and TRBJ2-7; 10 positions agree with TRBD1. Germline V CDR1 and CDR2: KGHDR, SFDVKD. CDR3 length: 15 amino acids. The trim removed 3 bases at V and 6 bases at J, leaving 7 bases unmatched. CDR3 region: CATSDARDRGVEQYF. The CDR3 DNA sequence: TGTGCCACCAGTGATGCCCGGGACAGGGGCGTCGAGCAGTACTTC.

On this clonotype: This sequence may be a read error, since a much larger clone differs from it by one base. The chain links TRBV4-2 to TRBJ2-5, with D uncertain. The J call may be wrong; the DNA end is better matched by TRBJ2-1. CDR1 and CDR2 from the germline V gene are LGHNA and YNFKEQ. The CDR3 has 13 residues. The CDR3 DNA reads TGTGCCAGCAGCCAAGAATACCAAGAGACCCAGTTCTTC. As protein: CASSQEYQETQFF.

The rearrangement uses TRBV4-3 and TRBJ2-1; 11 bases are shared with TRBD1. The germline gives CDR1 LGHNA, CDR2 YSLEER. J lost 8 bases, V lost 3 bases, and 6 bases had no gene match. CDR3 length equals 15 residues. The CDR3 nucleotides read TGCGCCAGCAGCCAGGGACAGGGGGAGTCGTATGAGCAGTTCTTC. Translated, it gives CASSQGQGESYEQFF.